The rows below give T cell receptor beta chains drawn from one sample of a study of cytomegalovirus exposure and HLA in healthy donors. Profiling relied on immunoSEQ multiplex PCR, and the TCRdb table lists in-frame clones only, not all of them. The table shows about 130,000 clones, with approximately 82% occurring only once. Sequenced material: PBMCs. These receptors originate from a boy between 2 and 10 years old in good health and CMV-seronegative. Each CDR3 is given with its conserved first and last residue. The order of the fields is D gene, V gene, J gene, clone size, CDR3 DNA, CDR3 protein. The D gene is left open where the match is weak. Expanded clones are given a class, and other clones once, few, many or no size at all.

>-|TRBV30|TRBJ2-7|-
TGTGCCTGGAGTGTACTGATGCGCTACGAGCAGTACTTC
CAWSVLMRYEQYF
>TRBD1|TRBV6-5|TRBJ1-5|-
TGTGCCAGCAGTTACTCGGCCGACAGGGGTGGGCAGCCCCAGCATTTT
CASSYSADRGGQPQHF
>TRBD1|TRBV6-4|TRBJ1-1|-
TGTGCCAGCAGTGCGACAGGGGAGAACACTGAAGCTTTCTTT
CASSATGENTEAFF
>TRBD1|TRBV6-5|TRBJ2-7|-
TGTGCCAGCAGTTCCTATACAGGGGACCACGAGCAGTACTTC
CASSSYTGDHEQYF
>TRBD1|TRBV7-2|TRBJ1-1|-
TGTGCCAGCAGCTTACTGCCTACAGGGGACTCTGAAGCTTTCTTT
CASSLLPTGDSEAFF
>-|TRBV10-3|TRBJ1-5|few
TGTGCCATCAGTGAGTCGACCCAGGGAAGTCAGCCCCAGCATTTT
CAISESTQGSQPQHF
>TRBD1|TRBV19|TRBJ1-6|-
TGTGCCAGCCGGGACAGGGACTTTTATAATTCACCCCTCCACTTT
CASRDRDFYNSPLHF
>TRBD1|TRBV5-8|TRBJ1-2|-
TGTGCCAGCAGCCAGGGGACAGGGGGGTATGGCTACACCTTC
CASSQGTGGYGYTF
>-|TRBV11-2|TRBJ2-7|-
TGTGCCAGCAGCTCGTATGAGGGCTACGAGCAGTACTTC
CASSSYEGYEQYF
>-|TRBV6-6|TRBJ2-1|-
TGTGCCAGCACCGACCGGGGAGCCAATGAGCAGTTCTTC
CASTDRGANEQFF